Listed below are T cell receptor beta chains from one sample, sequenced in a study of T cells in Graves' hyperthyroidism and ophthalmopathy. TCRdb recomputed calls from the multiplex PCR reads with MiXCR, one row per CDR3 protein. Of roughly 740,000 distinct CDR3 sequences in the sample, about 16% were seen once. The sequenced material came from blood. These receptor sequences come from a man aged 18 to 30 with Graves' hyperthyroidism. CDR3s include the opening cysteine and the closing phenylalanine or tryptophan. Fields, in order: J gene, V gene, D gene, clone size, CDR3 DNA, CDR3 protein. D genes are given only for firm matches. Clone size is shown for a subset of rows, as once, few, many or a class of expanded clone.

j_call: TRBJ1-2
v_call: TRBV7-9
d_call: TRBD1
clone_size: few
cdr3_nt: TGTGCCAGCAGCTTGGATACAGGGGGGTGGTATGGCTACACCTTC
cdr3_aa: CASSLDTGGWYGYTF

j_call: TRBJ2-1
v_call: TRBV5-8
d_call: .
clone_size: many
cdr3_nt: TGTGCCAGCAGCTTGTACATCTACAATGAGCAGTTCTTC
cdr3_aa: CASSLYIYNEQFF

j_call: TRBJ1-2
v_call: TRBV29-1
d_call: .
clone_size: .
cdr3_nt: TGCAGCGGCGAATTTAACTATGGCTACACCTTC
cdr3_aa: CSGEFNYGYTF

j_call: TRBJ2-5
v_call: TRBV9
d_call: .
clone_size: .
cdr3_nt: TGTGCCAGCAGCGTAGACGAAGCACAAGAGACCCAGTACTTC
cdr3_aa: CASSVDEAQETQYF

j_call: TRBJ2-3
v_call: TRBV28
d_call: TRBD2
clone_size: many
cdr3_nt: TGTGCCAGCTCACAGCCAGCGGGGTTCAGCACAGATACGCAGTATTTT
cdr3_aa: CASSQPAGFSTDTQYF

j_call: TRBJ2-1
v_call: TRBV4-1
d_call: .
clone_size: .
cdr3_nt: TGCGCCAGCAGCCCAGGAGGGACCCGCTCCTACAATGAGCAGTTCTTC
cdr3_aa: CASSPGGTRSYNEQFF

j_call: TRBJ2-7
v_call: TRBV20-1
d_call: .
clone_size: many
cdr3_nt: TGCAGTGCCCAGGAGGGGCGGGACCGCCCTCGTCTCGAGCAGTACTTC
cdr3_aa: CSAQEGRDRPRLEQYF

j_call: TRBJ2-2
v_call: TRBV12-5
d_call: TRBD2
clone_size: many
cdr3_nt: TGTGCTAGTGGTTTGACCCAGACTAGCGGGAGACTTTTCGGGGAGCTGTTTTTT
cdr3_aa: CASGLTQTSGRLFGELFF

j_call: TRBJ1-2
v_call: TRBV20-1
d_call: .
clone_size: many
cdr3_nt: TGCAGTGCTAGTTTGCCCCCCGACGGGGACACCTCCTATGGCTACACCTTC
cdr3_aa: CSASLPPDGDTSYGYTF

j_call: TRBJ2-1
v_call: TRBV11-3
d_call: .
clone_size: .
cdr3_nt: TGTGCCAGCAGCAGATTTTTCCCCGGGGAGCAGTTCTTC
cdr3_aa: CASSRFFPGEQFF

j_call: TRBJ2-1
v_call: TRBV28
d_call: .
clone_size: few
cdr3_nt: TGTGCCAGCAGTTTACCTTCCAGCTCCTACAATGAGCAGTTCTTC
cdr3_aa: CASSLPSSSYNEQFF

j_call: TRBJ2-1
v_call: TRBV11-2
d_call: TRBD2
clone_size: many
cdr3_nt: TGTGCCAGCAGCTTATCGGGACTAGGATACAATGAGCAGTTCTTC
cdr3_aa: CASSLSGLGYNEQFF